Each of the 18 T cell receptor beta chains below was sequenced from the same sample in a study of T cells in Graves' hyperthyroidism and ophthalmopathy. Using RNA transcripts as the source, TCR beta CDR3 regions were amplified. Initially, a first-round RT-PCR of the TCR CDR3 employed the HTBI primer set. TCRdb re-derived calls from the multiplex PCR reads in MiXCR, one entry per CDR3 protein. This sample yields hundreds of thousands of distinct CDR3 sequences, of which 15% to 20% are seen a single time; around 4% belongs to the top ten. Sequencing used blood. The source of these receptors is a woman in her twenties or thirties with Graves' hyperthyroidism.

This clonotype was detected many times. The chain carries TRBV11-2 and TRBJ2-1; D not resolved. The CDR3 runs to 13 residues. CDR1 is SGHAT, CDR2 FQNNGV, per germline. Deletions cut 4 bases from V and 9 bases from J, with 13 bases between. Here the CDR3 reads CASSSDGWGEQFF. CDR3 in DNA: TGTGCCAGCAGCTCGGACGGGTGGGGTGAGCAGTTCTTC.

In this sample, this clonotype turned up many times. This CDR3 is CASSQTGTGYTF. CDR3 nucleotide sequence: TGTGCCAGCAGCCAGACAGGGACCGGCTACACCTTC. The rearrangement uses TRBV7-9 and TRBJ1-2, with 7 positions matching TRBD1. Germline loops: CDR1 SEHNR, CDR2 FQNEAQ (reference sequence). The CDR3 has 12 amino acids. V dropped 5 bases and J dropped 8; count of bases not matched to a gene: 5.

This clonotype has only a few counts. A much larger clone lies one base from this, so it may be a read error. The rearrangement joins TRBV7-2 to TRBJ2-7; 14 nucleotides match TRBD2. CDR3 length: 16 amino acids. Trimming removed 5 bases from V and 4 bases from J; junction bases left unmatched: 7. CDR1 SGHTA and CDR2 FQGNSA come from the germline V gene. The CDR3 loop reads CASSVGGTSGRYEQYF. The CDR3 DNA is TGTGCCAGCAGCGTAGGGGGGACTAGCGGGAGATACGAGCAGTACTTC.

The chain joins TRBV27 to TRBJ2-7; TRBD2 agrees at 7 bases. The trim removed 0 bases at V and 3 bases at J, leaving 5 bases unmatched. CDR1 and CDR2 from the germline V gene are MNHEY and SMNVEV (reference sequence). The CDR3 spans 15 residues. For the CDR3, the DNA is TGTGCCAGCAGTTTATCGGGCGGGGACTACTACGAGCAGTACTTC. This codes for CASSLSGGDYYEQYF.

This clonotype was picked up a small number of times. The CDR3, as DNA: TGTGCCAGCAGCTTAATGGGCGGGAGCGGTACGCAGTATTTT. It specifies CASSLMGGSGTQYF. The genes are TRBV7-3 and TRBJ2-3; TRBD2 aligns across 7 bases. Trimming removed 1 base from V and 8 bases from J; junction bases left unmatched: 6. The germline V gene has CDR1 SGHTA and CDR2 FQGTGA. CDR3 length equals 14 residues.

This clonotype came up many times. The chain links TRBV30 to TRBJ1-3; D remains ambiguous. Germline V gives CDR1 GTSNPN, CDR2 SVGIG (reference sequence). With 3 bases removed from V and 2 bases from J, the gap between germline ends came to 14 bases. The CDR3 extends over 15 amino acids. The CDR3 reads CAWSMEGNTGNTIYF. The CDR3 coding sequence is TGTGCCTGGAGCATGGAGGGAAACACTGGAAACACCATATATTTT.

This clonotype has ten or more counts. The chain recombines TRBV28 with TRBJ2-5; possibly TRBD1 or TRBD2 for D (6 bases each). V was trimmed by 7 bases and J by 2 bases, leaving 14 bases between them. CDR1 and CDR2 from the germline V gene are MDHEN and SYDVKM. The CDR3 totals 14 residues. CDR3 coding DNA: TGTGCCAGCAATCAAGGGGGAGGACAAGAGACCCAGTACTTC. The encoded protein is CASNQGGGQETQYF.

This clonotype was counted many times. J is TRBJ1-1 and V is TRBV30; D unclear. CDR1 is GTSNPN and CDR2 is SVGIG in the germline V gene (reference sequence). V was trimmed by 4 bases and J by 1 base, leaving 7 bases between them. The CDR3 totals 12 residues. This chain's CDR3 is CAWIDWNTEAFF. The CDR3 nucleotides are TGTGCCTGGATAGACTGGAACACTGAAGCTTTCTTT. Filled out from reference TRBV30 and TRBJ1-1, the complete variable domain reads SQTIHQWPATLVQPVGSPLSLECTVEGTSNPNLYWYRQAAGRGLQLLFYSVGIGQISSEVPQNLSASRPQDRQFILSSKKLLLSDSGFYLCAWIDWNTEAFFGQGTRLTVV.

This clonotype was observed at least ten times. The chain carries TRBV7-2 and TRBJ2-7; 10 bases agree with TRBD2. Germline lookup yields CDR1 SGHTA and CDR2 FQGNSA. V shed 2 bases and J 5 bases; nucleotides not matched to a gene: 6. CDR3 length equals 15 residues. The CDR3: CASSLSSGSGDEQYF. The CDR3 nucleotides read TGTGCCAGCAGCTTATCTAGCGGGAGCGGTGACGAGCAGTACTTC.

This clonotype was seen repeatedly, ten times or more. The CDR3 DNA reads as TGTGCCAGCAGCCTTGAAGGGCCCGCCTACAATGAGCAGTTCTTC. This gives the protein CASSLEGPAYNEQFF. The chain couples TRBV12-3 or TRBV12-4 to TRBJ2-1; D gene uncertain. The CDR3 extends over 15 amino acids. Trimming removed 6 bases from V and 2 bases from J, with 14 bases in between.

This clonotype was picked up many times. The chain couples TRBV7-8 to TRBJ2-5; 9 nucleotides line up with TRBD2. The CDR3 has 15 amino acids. V lost 5 bases to trimming and J lost 5 bases; unmatched junction nucleotides: 9. Germline lookup yields CDR1 SGHVS and CDR2 FQNEAQ. The CDR3 coding sequence is TGTGCCAGCAGCAACGTAGCGGGAGTCCGTGAGACCCAGTACTTC. Protein sequence: CASSNVAGVRETQYF.

In its sample, this clonotype was seen many times. The CDR3 nucleotides read TGTGCCAGCAAATTAGGGGGGCTAGAAGAGACCCAGTACTTC. Translation: CASKLGGLEETQYF. The chain recombines TRBV28 with TRBJ2-5, with D perhaps TRBD1 or TRBD2 (6 bases each). Per the germline V gene, CDR1 is MDHEN and CDR2 is SYDVKM. The CDR3 consists of 14 residues. V lost 7 bases, J lost 3 bases, and 15 bases lay in between.

A few counts support this clonotype. V and J are TRBV5-1 and TRBJ2-7; 9 bases are shared with TRBD2. The trim removed 2 bases at V and 8 bases at J, leaving 8 bases unmatched. Germline values: CDR1 SGHRS, CDR2 YFSETQ. CDR3 length: 14 residues. CDR3 region: CASSFSSGSAKQYF. CDR3 DNA: TGCGCCAGCAGCTTCAGTAGCGGGAGTGCTAAGCAGTACTTC.

The CDR3 DNA is TGTGCCAGTAACTCCAGGACGAGCACAGATACGCAGTATTTT. This gives the protein CASNSRTSTDTQYF. The J gene is TRBJ2-3, the V gene TRBV19; no definite D call. CDR1 is LNHDA, CDR2 SQIVND, per germline (reference sequence). This CDR3 has 14 amino acids. The V end lost 7 bases, the J end lost 0 bases, and 11 bases lay between the germline ends.

This clonotype appeared many times. The chain employs TRBV18 and TRBJ1-1, with D possibly TRBD1 on 5 matching bases. Per the germline V gene, CDR1 is KGHSH and CDR2 is LQKENI. V was trimmed by 5 bases and J by 0 bases, leaving 10 bases between them. This CDR3 is built from 14 residues. The CDR3 loop is CASSTREMNTEAFF. Here the CDR3 DNA reads TGTGCCAGCTCAACCAGGGAGATGAACACTGAAGCTTTCTTT.

The table lists this clonotype with many counts. V usage is TRBV7-2 and J usage is TRBJ2-2, with unresolved D. This CDR3 has 13 amino acids. V was cut by 3 bases and J by 3 bases, with 5 bases left in between. Germline V CDR1 and CDR2: SGHTA, FQGNSA. Here the CDR3 DNA reads TGTGCCAGCAGCTTCTGGGACACCGGGGAGCTGTTTTTT. The encoded protein is CASSFWDTGELFF. The variable domain in full, completed from reference TRBV7-2 and TRBJ2-2, reads GAGVSQSPSNKVTEKGKDVELRCDPISGHTALYWYRQSLGQGLEFLIYFQGNSAPDKSGLPSDRFSAERTGGSVSTLTIQRTQQEDSAVYLCASSFWDTGELFFGEGSRLTVL.

The chain links TRBV4-2 to TRBJ2-7; D might be TRBD2 (6 bases). The germline CDR1 and CDR2 sequences are LGHNA and YNFKEQ. V gave up 1 base and J gave up 2 bases, with 15 bases separating them. The CDR3 sequence is 16 residues long. The CDR3 is CASSQGRGEAAYEQYF. CDR3 nucleotides: TGTGCCAGCAGCCAAGGGCGCGGGGAGGCCGCCTACGAGCAGTACTTC.

This clonotype has at least ten counts. This chain links TRBV28 with TRBJ2-5; 7 bases are shared with TRBD2. From germline, CDR1 is MDHEN and CDR2 SYDVKM. The CDR3 consists of 13 residues. J lost 4 bases, V lost 6 bases, and 5 bases had no gene match. CDR3 residues: CASSGLGRETQYF. The CDR3 DNA sequence: TGTGCCAGCAGCGGACTAGGGAGAGAGACCCAGTACTTC.